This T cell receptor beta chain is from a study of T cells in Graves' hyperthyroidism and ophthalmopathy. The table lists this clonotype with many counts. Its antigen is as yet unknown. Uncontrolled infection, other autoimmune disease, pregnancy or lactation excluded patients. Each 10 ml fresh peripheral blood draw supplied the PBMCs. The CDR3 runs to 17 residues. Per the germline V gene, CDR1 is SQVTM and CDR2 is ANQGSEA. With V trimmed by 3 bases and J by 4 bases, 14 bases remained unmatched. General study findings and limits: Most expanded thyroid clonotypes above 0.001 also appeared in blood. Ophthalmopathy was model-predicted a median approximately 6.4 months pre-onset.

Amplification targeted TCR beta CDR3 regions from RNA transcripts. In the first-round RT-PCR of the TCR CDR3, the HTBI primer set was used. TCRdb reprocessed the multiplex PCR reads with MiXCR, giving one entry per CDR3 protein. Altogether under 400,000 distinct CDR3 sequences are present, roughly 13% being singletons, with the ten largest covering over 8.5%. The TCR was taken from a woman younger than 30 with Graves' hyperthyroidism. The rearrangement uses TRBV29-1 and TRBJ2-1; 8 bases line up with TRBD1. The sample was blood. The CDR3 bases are TGCAGCGTTGAGGGGGTAGTAGGACAGGGAGCATACAATGAGCAGTTCTTC. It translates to CSVEGVVGQGAYNEQFF.